Below, 31 T cell receptor beta chains from the same sample are listed, as sequenced in a study of naive and memory T cell subsets. For these TCRs, the target antigens are not known. Both TRBC1 and TRBC2 were covered by a beta constant-region primer of two equimolar oligonucleotides. Nested alpha and beta constant-region primers with the SP2 primer drove four PCR rounds on ligated cDNA. TCRdb reprocessed the UMI-ligation and nested PCR reads with MiXCR, giving one entry per CDR3 protein. The table has 98,000 or so distinct CDR3 sequences, around 11% seen once. Overall study findings and caveats: Possibly reflecting memory cells re-expressing CD45RA, a few larger clonotypes occurred in naive repertoires, especially CD8.

The material sequenced was naive CD4+ T cells from blood. These receptors were collected from a human donor in good health.

This clonotype was observed a handful of times. The genes are TRBV6-2 or TRBV6-3 and TRBJ2-3; D is unclear. V lost 0 bases to trimming and J lost 3 bases, with 10 bases between them. The V gene's germline CDR1 is MNHEY and CDR2 SVGEGT. This CDR3 is built from 15 residues. The CDR3 loop reads CASSYSTSNTDTQYF. In DNA form, the CDR3 reads TGTGCCAGCAGTTACTCCACCTCTAATACAGATACGCAGTATTTT.

There are a few counts of this clonotype. V and J are TRBV6-1 and TRBJ1-5; D is unresolved. The length of the CDR3 is 15 residues. The V end lost 4 bases, the J end lost 3 bases, and 13 bases lay between the germline ends. CDR1 is MNHNS and CDR2 is SASEGT in the germline V gene. The DNA for the CDR3 is TGTGCCAGCAGTGCCGCTCAGACCTCCAATCAGCCCCAGCATTTT. It translates to CASSAAQTSNQPQHF.

This clonotype was detected ten times or more. This sequence joins TRBV24-1 and TRBJ2-1; D could derive from TRBD1 or TRBD2 (7 bases each). CDR1 and CDR2 from the germline V gene are KGHDR and SFDVKD. This CDR3 region has 16 residues. Trimming cost V 2 bases and J 2 bases, with 12 bases left between them. The DNA for the CDR3 is TGTGCCACCAGTGATTCCGCAGGGGGGGCCTACAATGAGCAGTTCTTC. Translation gives CATSDSAGGAYNEQFF.

This rearrangement joins TRBV20-1 to TRBJ1-5; no reliable D call. V gave up 0 bases and J gave up 0 bases, with 6 bases separating them. CDR3 length equals 14 residues. Germline assignment: CDR1 DFQATT and CDR2 SNEGSKA (reference sequence). The CDR3 spells CSARDPNSNQPQHF. The CDR3 region has the DNA TGCAGTGCTAGAGATCCAAATAGCAATCAGCCCCAGCATTTT.

There are many counts of this clonotype. The chain is built from TRBV29-1 and TRBJ2-3, with 13 bases identical to TRBD2. The CDR3 covers 14 residues. CDR1 and CDR2 from the germline V gene are SQVTM and ANQGSEA. After removal of 7 bases from V and 6 bases from J, the junction contained 7 bases not matched to a gene. The CDR3, as DNA: TGCAGCGACCGTACTAGCGGGAGGGATGATACGCAGTATTTT. Protein sequence: CSDRTSGRDDTQYF.

The V gene is TRBV5-6, the J gene TRBJ2-1, with TRBD2 identical over 11 bases. Germline CDR1 SGHDT, CDR2 YYEEEE. The J segment lost 4 bases and the V segment lost 1 base, leaving 4 bases of the junction unmatched. The CDR3 extends over 16 amino acids. The CDR3 is CASSLTGTSGYNEQFF. The CDR3 DNA reads as TGTGCCAGCAGCTTGACCGGGACTAGCGGTTACAATGAGCAGTTCTTC.

The chain combines TRBV29-1 with TRBJ2-7; D unresolved. Trimming removed 4 bases at V and 6 bases at J, with 7 bases between. The germline CDR1 and CDR2 sequences are SQVTM and ANQGSEA. The CDR3 is made up of 10 amino acids. CDR3 loop: CSVVGREQYF. For the CDR3, the DNA is TGCAGCGTTGTGGGTCGCGAGCAGTACTTC.

This clonotype was seen a handful of times. The chain combines TRBV9 with TRBJ2-1, with D perhaps matching TRBD1 or TRBD2 (5 bases each). Trimming stripped 1 base from V and 9 bases from J, with 35 bases between. From germline, CDR1 is SGDLS and CDR2 YYNGEE. The CDR3 consists of 21 residues. Here the CDR3 reads CASSVNFEGGGAGLRTTEQFF. The CDR3 nucleotides read TGTGCCAGCAGCGTAAACTTTGAGGGCGGAGGTGCAGGACTGCGGACAACTGAGCAGTTCTTC.

In its sample, this clonotype was seen many times. The chain joins TRBV5-6 to TRBJ2-1; TRBD1 agrees at 8 bases. This CDR3 contains 12 residues. Germline V gives CDR1 SGHDT, CDR2 YYEEEE. Trimming removed 3 bases from V and 11 bases from J; junction bases left unmatched: 4. This CDR3 reads CASSWNRGKQFF. The CDR3 nucleotides are TGTGCCAGCAGCTGGAACAGGGGGAAGCAGTTCTTC.

This clonotype has a count of ten or more. V gene TRBV7-3 combines with J gene TRBJ2-6; D gene unclear. This CDR3 is 14 amino acids long. Trimming left V 5 bases short and J 4 bases short, with 9 bases between. CDR1 and CDR2 from the germline V gene are SGHTA and FQGTGA. The CDR3 bases are TGTGCCAGCAGCCCTAATCCAGGGGCCAACGTCCTGACTTTC. Translation gives CASSPNPGANVLTF.

On this clonotype: Given a much more abundant clone one base away, this may be a read error. The CDR3 reads CASSTNLAGVCEQFF. CDR3 DNA: TGTGCCAGCAGCACCAACCTAGCGGGAGTGTGTGAGCAGTTCTTC. The genes are TRBV6-1 and TRBJ2-1; 10 nucleotides agree with TRBD2. Germline CDR1 is MNHNS and CDR2 is SASEGT. The junction had 11 bases not matched to a gene; V was cut back by 6 bases and J by 9 bases. CDR3 length equals 15 residues.

The sample holds a few counts of this clonotype. This rearrangement joins TRBV7-2 to TRBJ2-1, with 14 bases that match TRBD2. This CDR3 contains 15 residues. CDR1 SGHTA and CDR2 FQGNSA come from the germline V gene. V trimming: 8 bases; J trimming: 3 bases; junction bases outside the gene matches: 3. This CDR3 reads CASLGTSGGYNEQFF. For the CDR3, the DNA is TGTGCCAGCTTGGGGACTAGCGGGGGCTACAATGAGCAGTTCTTC.

V usage is TRBV7-9 and J usage is TRBJ2-2; a weak D match, TRBD1 (6 bases). V was cut by 4 bases and J by 3 bases, with 12 bases left in between. Germline CDR1 reads SEHNR; CDR2 reads FQNEAQ (reference sequence). This CDR3 comprises 15 residues. The DNA of the CDR3 is TGTGCCAGCAGCTCTACAGGGTTCGACACCGGGGAGCTGTTTTTT. This sequence encodes CASSSTGFDTGELFF.

There are many counts of this clonotype. V gene TRBV30 combines with J gene TRBJ2-5; 8 bases agree with TRBD1. Per germline, CDR1 GTSNPN and CDR2 SVGIG (reference sequence). V trimming: 0 bases; J trimming: 5 bases; junction bases outside the gene matches: 14. This CDR3 spans 17 amino acids. The CDR3 here is CAWSVLERTGTMETQYF. DNA of the CDR3: TGTGCCTGGAGTGTACTAGAAAGGACAGGGACGATGGAGACCCAGTACTTC. Full variable domain (outside the CDR3, taken from reference TRBV30 and TRBJ2-5): SQTIHQWPATLVQPVGSPLSLECTVEGTSNPNLYWYRQAAGRGLQLLFYSVGIGQISSEVPQNLSASRPQDRQFILSSKKLLLSDSGFYLCAWSVLERTGTMETQYFGPGTRLLVL.

This clonotype was counted ten times or more. This chain links TRBV20-1 with TRBJ2-1; 7 nucleotides agree with TRBD2. The trim removed 5 bases at V and 7 bases at J, leaving 11 bases unmatched. The CDR3 is made up of 14 amino acids. Germline V gene sequence: CDR1 DFQATT, CDR2 SNEGSKA (reference sequence). CDR3 nucleotides: TGCAGTGCTCCCCCGGGGGGACTAACAAATGAGCAGTTCTTC. Translating it yields CSAPPGGLTNEQFF.

The chain employs TRBV7-8 and TRBJ2-1; D is perhaps TRBD2 (5 bases). Trimming removed 5 bases from V and 4 bases from J, with 15 bases in between. The CDR3 loop spans 15 amino acids. CDR1 and CDR2 (germline): SGHVS, FQNEAQ. This CDR3 is CASSPYGEKYNEQFF. The CDR3 DNA reads as TGTGCCAGCAGCCCATACGGGGAAAAATACAATGAGCAGTTCTTC.

This clonotype has more than one count but fewer than ten. The chain links TRBV7-2 to TRBJ2-5; tentatively, D is TRBD2 (6 bases). The CDR3 length is 18 residues. Looked up from germline, CDR1 is SGHTA and CDR2 is FQGNSA. V lost 0 bases, J lost 4 bases, and 21 bases lay in between. CDR3 DNA sequence: TGTGCCAGCAGCTTAGCGAGGGCCACAAGCGGGCAGAGAGAGACCCAGTACTTC. It specifies CASSLARATSGQRETQYF.

This clonotype was recorded a few times. This chain links TRBV5-4 with TRBJ2-2; TRBD2 might be the D (6 bases). The CDR3 contains 16 residues. Per the germline V gene, CDR1 is SGHNT and CDR2 is YYREEE (reference sequence). With 0 bases removed from V and 1 base from J, the gap between germline ends came to 10 bases. The CDR3 bases are TGTGCCAGCAGCTTGGCGCGCGGGAAGAACACCGGGGAGCTGTTTTTT. As protein: CASSLARGKNTGELFF.

The J gene is TRBJ2-3, the V gene TRBV5-1, with 9 bases aligning to TRBD1. Looked up from germline, CDR1 is SGHRS and CDR2 is YFSETQ. CDR3 length: 14 residues. The V segment lost 4 bases and the J segment 5 bases; nucleotides outside the gene matches: 5. In DNA, the CDR3 is TGCGCCAGCAGCACAAGACAGGGGGTAGATACGCAGTATTTT. This encodes CASSTRQGVDTQYF.

This clonotype was recorded a few times. This chain connects TRBV13 to TRBJ1-2, with 8 nucleotides matching TRBD1. CDR3 length: 17 residues. The junction had 15 bases not matched to a gene; V was cut back by 5 bases and J by 4 bases. The germline gives CDR1 PRHDT, CDR2 FYEKMQ (reference sequence). As DNA, the CDR3 is TGTGCCAGCAGCAGATGGAGTTCGGGACAGGAGATCTATGGCTACACCTTC. Protein: CASSRWSSGQEIYGYTF.

This clonotype was counted a few times. CDR3 protein: CASSSGDSPLHF. The CDR3 DNA is TGTGCCAGCAGTTCTGGGGATTCACCCCTCCACTTT. The V gene is TRBV12-3 or TRBV12-4, the J gene TRBJ1-6; D gene ambiguous. The CDR3 runs 12 residues. V was clipped by 4 bases and J by 8 bases, with 6 bases between them.

This clonotype showed up just a few times. The V and J genes are TRBV7-2 and TRBJ2-3; 13 nucleotides align to TRBD2. The germline gives CDR1 SGHTA, CDR2 FQGNSA. J was trimmed by 6 bases and V by 2 bases; bases with no gene match: 5. The CDR3 has 16 residues. CDR3: CASSLTPGLAGDTQYF. The CDR3 DNA sequence: TGTGCCAGCAGCTTAACGCCGGGACTAGCGGGGGATACGCAGTATTTT.

This clonotype showed up just a few times. The gene calls are TRBV19 and TRBJ2-1; D possibly corresponds to TRBD2 (6 bases). Germline V gene sequence: CDR1 LNHDA, CDR2 SQIVND (reference sequence). The V and J ends lost 3 bases and 2 bases respectively, with 14 bases between them. The CDR3 runs to 16 residues. CDR3 in DNA: TGTGCCAGTAGTATGCGAAGGGACTCGCCCTACAATGAGCAGTTCTTC. It translates to CASSMRRDSPYNEQFF.

This clonotype has a handful of counts. The chain combines TRBV4-3 with TRBJ2-1; the D gene is possibly TRBD1 (5 bases). V was pared by 0 bases and J by 0 bases, with 18 bases between. The germline gives CDR1 LGHNA, CDR2 YSLEER. This CDR3 comprises 19 residues. CDR3 amino acids: CASSQDPSSRAPSYNEQFF. The CDR3 DNA is TGCGCCAGCAGCCAAGATCCCAGTTCCAGGGCCCCCTCCTACAATGAGCAGTTCTTC.

This chain connects TRBV7-2 to TRBJ2-2, with 10 nucleotides matching TRBD1. The J segment lost 4 bases and the V segment lost 5 bases, leaving 4 bases of the junction unmatched. CDR1 is SGHTA, CDR2 FQGNSA, per germline. CDR3 length: 15 amino acids. CDR3 DNA: TGTGCCAGCAGCCCCGGGACAGGGGCCACCGGGGAGCTGTTTTTT. Its protein product is CASSPGTGATGELFF.

This clonotype was observed a handful of times. This chain connects TRBV6-1 to TRBJ1-1, with D unresolved. The CDR3 is made up of 15 amino acids. V was clipped by 6 bases and J by 0 bases, with 14 bases between them. The germline gives CDR1 MNHNS, CDR2 SASEGT. CDR3 nucleotide sequence: TGTGCCAGCAGATTAACGACGGCCATGAACACTGAAGCTTTCTTT. It is translated as CASRLTTAMNTEAFF.

This clonotype was observed at least ten times. The chain employs TRBV7-3 and TRBJ2-3; D is unclear. The length of the CDR3 is 13 residues. V was shortened by 2 bases and J by 4 bases, with 7 bases between the two germline ends. Germline-derived CDR1 and CDR2 are SGHTA and FQGTGA. Here the CDR3 reads CASSLQIPDTQYF. The CDR3 DNA sequence: TGTGCCAGCAGCTTACAGATCCCAGATACGCAGTATTTT.

This clonotype has only a few counts. The chain employs TRBV11-1 and TRBJ1-1; no definite D call. The V gene lost 2 bases and the J gene lost 4 bases, with 11 bases spanning the gap. The germline V gene has CDR1 SGHAT and CDR2 FQDESV (reference sequence). This CDR3 comprises 14 residues. The CDR3 region has the DNA TGTGCCAGCAGCTTATTGGGAGGGAGCACTGAAGCTTTCTTT. It yields the protein CASSLLGGSTEAFF.

Note on this clonotype: Just one base apart from a much larger clone, this may be a read error. The rearrangement uses TRBV15 and TRBJ1-4; no clear D. The CDR3 consists of 13 residues. Germline values: CDR1 LNHNV, CDR2 YYDKDF (reference sequence). For the CDR3, the DNA is TGTGCCACCGCCTTGAGTTATAATGGAAAACTGTTTTTT. Protein sequence: CATALSYNGKLFF.

There are a few counts of this clonotype. This chain joins TRBV20-1 and TRBJ1-2; 8 bases are a match to TRBD1. The CDR3 spans 13 residues. V shed 3 bases and J 4 bases; nucleotides not matched to a gene: 4. Germline V gives CDR1 DFQATT, CDR2 SNEGSKA (reference sequence). CDR3 coding DNA: TGCAGTGCTAGCCCCGGGACAGGCTATGGCTACACCTTC. The encoded protein is CSASPGTGYGYTF.

In this sample, this clonotype turned up many times. V is TRBV6-5 and J is TRBJ1-1; unclear D gene. Germline loops: CDR1 MNHEY, CDR2 SVGAGI. The CDR3 extends over 14 amino acids. Trimming shortened V by 5 bases and J by 1 base, and 11 bases separated the two germline ends. The CDR3: CASSDYRGNTEAFF. DNA for the CDR3: TGTGCCAGCAGTGACTACCGTGGGAACACTGAAGCTTTCTTT.